These 4 T cell receptor beta chains share one sample of origin, sequenced in a study of blood T cell repertoires in COVID-19. The table came from immunoSEQ multiplex PCR; TCRdb's copy has only in-frame clones and leaves some out. Among under 140,000 clones listed, 72% were seen once. The source material was peripheral blood. The receptors were sampled from a woman in her sixties with acute or convalescent COVID-19.

The chain recombines TRBV4-1 with TRBJ2-3; TRBD2 matches 10 bases. The CDR3 is 16 residues long. Germline values: CDR1 MGHRA, CDR2 YSYEKL. The V segment lost 5 bases and the J segment 5 bases; nucleotides outside the gene matches: 10. The CDR3 loop is CASSSERGGRLDTQYF. Here the CDR3 DNA reads TGCGCCAGCAGCTCGGAGCGGGGGGGCCGATTAGATACGCAGTATTTT.

The V call is TRBV7-3, the J call TRBJ1-2, with D perhaps matching TRBD1 (6 bases). Looked up from germline, CDR1 is SGHTA and CDR2 is FQGTGA. The CDR3 sequence is 18 residues long. Trimming pared 4 bases from V and 4 bases from J, leaving 25 bases between. CDR3: CASSSYSPYRDSTYGYTF. CDR3 DNA: TGTGCCAGCAGCTCGTACTCCCCCTACAGGGATTCAACCTATGGCTACACCTTC.

The chain uses TRBV5-1 and TRBJ1-4; 12 bases line up with TRBD1. This CDR3 has 18 amino acids. Losses at the gene ends were 1 base for V and 5 bases for J; bases not matched to a gene: 9. Germline lookup yields CDR1 SGHRS and CDR2 YFSETQ. CDR3 loop: CASSLKGTGGAPNEKLFF. The CDR3 bases are TGCGCCAGCAGCTTGAAAGGGACAGGGGGCGCCCCCAATGAAAAACTGTTTTTT.

This clone came up a few times. The chain combines TRBV7-2 with TRBJ2-7; possible D gene TRBD1, 5 bases. The CDR3 sequence is 12 residues long. CDR1 and CDR2 (germline): SGHTA, FQGNSA. V was trimmed by 1 base and J by 10 bases, leaving 11 bases between them. The CDR3 reads CASSLGYGHQYF. CDR3 sequence (DNA): TGTGCCAGCAGCTTAGGTTACGGACACCAGTACTTC.